The 8 T cell receptor beta chains in this list originate from one sample, sequenced in a study of molecular identifiers for immune sequencing clone quantification. TCRdb re-analysed the PCR reads in MiXCR, keeping a single row per CDR3 protein. The table records over 65,000 distinct CDR3 sequences, nearly 25% of them present only once. The sample comprised naive CD8+ T cells from blood, with Jurkat cell RNA spiked in. Documented subset: FACS-sorted CD8+CD4-CCR7+CD45RA+ naive T cells. These receptor sequences come from a human donor in good health. Some libraries in this study had Jurkat cell RNA spiked in.

This clonotype appeared a few times. The J gene is TRBJ2-1, the V gene TRBV12-3 or TRBV12-4; TRBD2 agrees at 10 bases. Trimming took 6 bases from V and 0 from J; bases not matched to a gene: 5. This CDR3 comprises 16 residues. CDR3 sequence: CASRNSGGPSYNEQFF. DNA of the CDR3: TGTGCCAGCAGGAATAGCGGGGGGCCCTCCTACAATGAGCAGTTCTTC.

This rearrangement joins TRBV19 to TRBJ2-7; possible D gene TRBD2, 6 bases. V lost 3 bases and J 2 bases, leaving 14 bases between the germline ends. Germline V lookup: CDR1 LNHDA, CDR2 SQIVND (reference sequence). This CDR3 has 15 residues. The CDR3 nucleotides are TGTGCCAGTAGTATTTCATCGGGACTGACCTACGAGCAGTACTTC. Protein: CASSISSGLTYEQYF.

The rearrangement links TRBV5-4 to TRBJ1-4, with D tentatively TRBD1 (5 bases). CDR3 length: 14 residues. Germline CDR1 SGHNT, CDR2 YYREEE (reference sequence). With 3 bases removed from V and 11 bases from J, the gap between germline ends came to 17 bases. The CDR3 region has the DNA TGTGCCAGCAGCTCCGGGACCCAGATGCAGAAACTGTTTTTT. Translation gives CASSSGTQMQKLFF.

Ten or more counts support this clonotype. The gene calls are TRBV7-9 and TRBJ2-3; perhaps TRBD1 as D (6 bases). Trimming removed 5 bases at V and 3 bases at J, with 15 bases between. The CDR3 spans 15 residues. The germline CDR1 and CDR2 sequences are SEHNR and FQNEAQ (reference sequence). CDR3 protein: CASSLWDKDTDTQYF. Written as DNA, the CDR3 is TGTGCCAGCAGCCTCTGGGACAAGGATACAGATACGCAGTATTTT.

This chain links TRBV20-1 with TRBJ1-5; D unclear. CDR3 length equals 14 residues. CDR1 and CDR2 from the germline V gene are DFQATT and SNEGSKA (reference sequence). V lost 6 bases and J 2 bases, leaving 14 bases between the germline ends. For the CDR3, the DNA is TGCAGTGCAGTACCTGGGCACCGCAATCAGCCCCAGCATTTT. This translates into CSAVPGHRNQPQHF.

The chain employs TRBV27 and TRBJ2-1, with 8 bases identical to TRBD2. CDR3 size: 13 residues. V lost 5 bases, J lost 9 bases, and 6 bases stayed unmatched. Germline CDR1 is MNHEY and CDR2 is SMNVEV (reference sequence). The CDR3, as DNA: TGTGCCAGCAGTCCCGGGACTAGTTTTGAGCAGTTCTTC. Translating it yields CASSPGTSFEQFF.

As concerns this clonotype: This could be a read error, since a much larger clone is one nucleotide away. This chain connects TRBV6-5 to TRBJ2-5; 7 bases are shared with TRBD2. The CDR3 is 19 amino acids. V shed 5 bases and J 3 bases; nucleotides not matched to a gene: 21. Germline values: CDR1 MNHEY, CDR2 SVGAGI. The CDR3 DNA is TGTGCCAGCAGTACTCACGGGGGGTGGCCAGAGAGTTCTAAAGAGACCCAGTACTTC. Amino acids: CASSTHGGWPESSKETQYF.

This clonotype was observed many times. V gene TRBV7-9 combines with J gene TRBJ1-5, with D unclear. This CDR3 spans 12 amino acids. Germline V gene lookup returns CDR1 SEHNR and CDR2 FQNEAQ (reference sequence). Trimming shortened V by 5 bases and J by 5 bases, and 7 bases separated the two germline ends. CDR3 sequence (DNA): TGTGCCAGCAGCCCCTCAGATCAGCCCCAGCATTTT. Protein product: CASSPSDQPQHF.